The 10 T cell receptor beta chains listed next were all sequenced from one sample in a study of blood T cell repertoires in COVID-19. Data came from immunoSEQ multiplex PCR; TCRdb stores just in-frame clones and leaves some out. Among 120,000 or so clones listed, 85% were seen once. Specimen: peripheral blood. Receptors were obtained from a man older than 75 with active or convalescent COVID-19.

This clone has just one count. V is TRBV19 and J is TRBJ1-2; D unclear. The V gene's germline CDR1 is LNHDA and CDR2 SQIVND (reference sequence). The ends were cut back, 7 bases at V and 0 bases at J, with 21 bases in the middle. This CDR3 has 17 residues. The CDR3 is CASKLRHREVANYGYTF. In nucleotides, the CDR3 is TGTGCCAGTAAACTCCGACATAGGGAGGTTGCTAACTATGGCTACACCTTC.

The chain joins TRBV12-3 or TRBV12-4 to TRBJ2-7; 7 bases map to TRBD2. The V segment lost 1 base and the J segment 5 bases; nucleotides outside the gene matches: 2. This CDR3 contains 13 residues. CDR3 loop: CASSLGGSNEQYF. For the CDR3, the DNA is TGTGCCAGCAGTTTAGGCGGGAGCAACGAGCAGTACTTC.

This clone has only a few counts. The V and J genes are TRBV30 and TRBJ2-2; 11 nucleotides agree with TRBD2. Trimming at V came to 0 bases and at J to 7 bases, leaving 4 bases not matched to a gene. This CDR3 is 15 amino acids long. Germline CDR1 is GTSNPN and CDR2 is SVGIG (reference sequence). CDR3 coding DNA: TGTGCCTGGAGTGTACTAGCGGGGGACGGCGGGGAGCTGTTTTTT. The encoded protein is CAWSVLAGDGGELFF.

V gene TRBV28 combines with J gene TRBJ2-5; D is perhaps TRBD1 (6 bases). From germline, CDR1 is MDHEN and CDR2 SYDVKM. Trimming stripped 6 bases from V and 4 bases from J, with 15 bases between. The CDR3 runs 14 residues. CDR3 coding DNA: TGTGCCAGCAGCCCCCTCAGCAGGGGAGAGACCCAGTACTTC. Translated: CASSPLSRGETQYF.

V gene TRBV6-5 combines with J gene TRBJ1-2; TRBD1 is a possible D gene (5 bases). Germline V lookup: CDR1 MNHEY, CDR2 SVGAGI. The CDR3 spans 14 residues. The V end was cut by 10 bases, the J end by 2 bases, with 17 bases between. CDR3 coding DNA: TGTGCCACCACAGAAGGGGCCCGAAACTATGGCTACACCTTC. As protein: CATTEGARNYGYTF.

CDR3 amino acids: CASSKGQSNQPQHF. The CDR3 coding sequence is TGTGCCAGTAGTAAAGGACAGAGCAATCAGCCCCAGCATTTT. The gene calls are TRBV19 and TRBJ1-5; a weak D match, TRBD1 (6 bases). The length of the CDR3 is 14 residues. In germline, CDR1 is LNHDA, CDR2 SQIVND (reference sequence). V shed 4 bases and J shed 1 base, with 8 bases lying between them. Combining the CDR3 with reference TRBV19 and TRBJ1-5 gives the whole variable domain DGGITQSPKYLFRKEGQNVTLSCEQNLNHDAMYWYRQDPGQGLRLIYYSQIVNDFQKGDIAEGYSVSREKKESFPLTVTSAQKNPTAFYLCASSKGQSNQPQHFGDGTRLSIL.

The J gene is TRBJ2-1, the V gene TRBV6-5; 7 bases are a match to TRBD2. V gave up 10 bases and J gave up 7 bases; unmatched junction bases: 10. Germline V CDR1 and CDR2: MNHEY, SVGAGI. This CDR3 spans 13 amino acids. This chain's CDR3 is CATAAGGGNEQFF. The CDR3 DNA is TGTGCCACCGCCGCCGGGGGAGGGAATGAGCAGTTCTTC.

The chain carries TRBV29-1 and TRBJ2-3, with 10 bases aligning to TRBD2. The CDR3 has 17 residues. V shed 8 bases, J shed 2 bases, and the junction held 16 bases outside the gene matches. CDR1 and CDR2 (germline): SQVTM, ANQGSEA. The CDR3 region has the DNA TGCAGCTTAACGCCACTTGGGACTAGCGAGATCACAGATACGCAGTATTTT. Protein sequence: CSLTPLGTSEITDTQYF.

The chain has TRBV21-1 and TRBJ2-3; no DNA check was done on the table's D call, TRBD2. TRBV21-1 counts as a pseudogene. The CDR3 extends over 13 amino acids. The CDR3 region is CASSPRGSDTQYF. Here the CDR3 DNA reads TGTGCCAGCAGCCCCCGCGGTTCAGATACGCAGTATTTT.

The rearrangement uses TRBV5-6 and TRBJ2-3, with a tentative D call TRBD1 (6 bases). The CDR3 consists of 13 residues. Trimming pared 2 bases from V and 13 bases from J, leaving 17 bases between. The germline V gene encodes CDR1 SGHDT and CDR2 YYEEEE. The CDR3, as DNA: TGTGCCAGCAGCTTTCTGGACAGTTCTTCTGAGTATTTT. It codes for CASSFLDSSSEYF.